The 26 T cell receptor beta chains presented below share a single source sample, sequenced in a study of T cell responses to AZD1222 COVID-19 vaccine. TCRdb's copy holds only in-frame clones and misses some; the assay was immunoSEQ multiplex PCR. Seen here are fewer than 150,000 clones, 88% observed once, and the top ten hold about 6%. This specimen consisted of peripheral blood, obtained 28 days after the second AZD1222 dose. These receptor sequences come from an adult who received the AZD1222 COVID-19 vaccine.

The chain recombines TRBV6-5 with TRBJ2-7, with D unresolved. The CDR3 runs 13 residues. CDR1 and CDR2 (germline): MNHEY, SVGAGI. V was cut by 6 bases and J by 2 bases, with 11 bases left in between. CDR3 region: CASRNRNAYEQYF. CDR3 DNA: TGTGCCAGCAGAAACAGAAACGCCTACGAGCAGTACTTC.

This chain joins TRBV6-2 or TRBV6-3 and TRBJ1-4; D is ambiguous. V lost 2 bases to trimming and J lost 11 bases, with 21 bases between them. The germline gives CDR1 MNHEY, CDR2 SVGEGT. The CDR3 runs to 16 residues. The CDR3 here is CASSYGGAAGAEKLFF. CDR3 DNA sequence: TGTGCCAGCAGTTACGGAGGTGCGGCCGGCGCGGAGAAACTGTTTTTT.

The V and J genes are TRBV19 and TRBJ2-1, with 7 bases lining up with TRBD1. Germline CDR1 is LNHDA and CDR2 is SQIVND (reference sequence). The ends lost 1 base at V and 6 bases at J; junction bases unmatched: 6. CDR3 length: 15 amino acids. CDR3 sequence reads: CASSIVVGQLNEQFF. CDR3 DNA: TGTGCCAGTAGTATAGTTGTGGGACAGCTCAATGAGCAGTTCTTC.

The V gene is TRBV6-5, the J gene TRBJ1-4, with unresolved D. Between the trimmed V and J ends, which lost 0 bases and 6 bases, there was a span of 14 bases. CDR1 is MNHEY and CDR2 is SVGAGI in the germline V gene. The CDR3 runs 16 residues. CDR3 nucleotide sequence: TGTGCCAGCAGTTACTCGGGGTTTAAGACTTATGAAAAACTGTTTTTT. It specifies CASSYSGFKTYEKLFF.

V is TRBV19 and J is TRBJ1-1; the D is unclear. This CDR3 comprises 16 residues. Germline assignment: CDR1 LNHDA and CDR2 SQIVND (reference sequence). V shed 6 bases and J shed 1 base, with 18 bases lying between them. The chain's CDR3 is CASRPGIVIRNTEAFF. The CDR3 DNA reads TGTGCCAGTAGACCAGGCATCGTGATTAGGAACACTGAAGCTTTCTTT.

The chain combines TRBV2 with TRBJ2-6, with D uncertain. Germline V lookup: CDR1 SNHLY, CDR2 FYNNEI. The CDR3 has 13 amino acids. V lost 6 bases, J lost 0 bases, and 3 bases lay in between. This CDR3 is CASRPSGANVLTF. The CDR3 DNA sequence: TGTGCCAGCAGACCCTCTGGGGCCAACGTCCTGACTTTC.

J is TRBJ2-3 and V is TRBV5-4; 8 positions agree with TRBD1. CDR3 length: 16 residues. The trim removed 0 bases at V and 6 bases at J, leaving 9 bases unmatched. From germline, CDR1 is SGHNT and CDR2 YYREEE (reference sequence). CDR3 loop: CASSLALGQGDDTQYF. As DNA, the CDR3 is TGTGCCAGCAGCTTGGCACTCGGACAGGGTGACGATACGCAGTATTTT.

V gene TRBV28 combines with J gene TRBJ2-7; no definite D call. Deletions cut 6 bases from V and 2 bases from J, with 14 bases between. This CDR3 spans 14 amino acids. Per the germline V gene, CDR1 is MDHEN and CDR2 is SYDVKM. CDR3 DNA: TGTGCCAGCAGCCGTATCACGCGAACCTACGAGCAGTACTTC. Its protein is CASSRITRTYEQYF.

The gene calls are TRBV5-6 and TRBJ2-2; possibly TRBD1 for D (5 bases). Germline CDR1 and CDR2: SGHDT and YYEEEE. The CDR3 length is 16 residues. V was clipped by 0 bases and J by 0 bases, with 9 bases between them. The CDR3 nucleotides read TGTGCCAGCAGCTTGGTTAAGACAGCGAACACCGGGGAGCTGTTTTTT. Residues: CASSLVKTANTGELFF.

The genes are TRBV7-9 and TRBJ2-5, with TRBD2 matching 11 bases. CDR3 length equals 16 residues. V shed 6 bases and J 2 bases; nucleotides not matched to a gene: 8. Germline-derived CDR1 and CDR2 are SEHNR and FQNEAQ (reference sequence). Written as DNA, the CDR3 is TGTGCCAGCAGAACTGGGGCTAGCGGGGGGCAAGAGACCCAGTACTTC. Amino acid sequence: CASRTGASGGQETQYF.

V gene TRBV2 combines with J gene TRBJ1-5; D is unclear. With 8 bases removed from V and 0 bases from J, the gap between germline ends came to 11 bases. Germline CDR1 is SNHLY and CDR2 is FYNNEI. The CDR3 covers 14 residues. The CDR3 DNA is TGTGCCAGCGTAGGGCAGTATAGCAATCAGCCCCAGCATTTT. This translates into CASVGQYSNQPQHF.

The V gene is TRBV28, the J gene TRBJ1-3; tentative D call: TRBD1 (5 bases). This CDR3 has 14 residues. Trimming took off 5 bases at V and 4 bases at J, with 12 bases between the two ends. Germline V CDR1 and CDR2: MDHEN, SYDVKM. CDR3 nucleotide sequence: TGTGCCAGCAGTACCGGGGGACTCGGAAACACCATATATTTT. Its protein is CASSTGGLGNTIYF.

CDR3 amino acids: CASSQEPGNTIYF. In nucleotides, the CDR3 is TGTGCCAGCAGCCAAGAACCTGGAAACACCATATATTTT. V usage is TRBV3-1 (or the pseudogene TRBV3-2) and J usage is TRBJ1-3; no reliable D call. The CDR3 runs to 13 residues. CDR1 is LGHDT and CDR2 is YNNKEL in the germline V gene (reference sequence). V gave up 0 bases and J gave up 2 bases, with 2 bases separating them.

The chain uses TRBV27 and TRBJ1-4; D is possibly TRBD1 (6 bases). V gave up 3 bases and J gave up 5 bases, with 10 bases separating them. The germline V gene encodes CDR1 MNHEY and CDR2 SMNVEV (reference sequence). The CDR3 consists of 14 residues. The CDR3 DNA sequence: TGTGCCAGCAGTTTCAGAAGGGGGAATGAAAAACTGTTTTTT. Encoded protein: CASSFRRGNEKLFF.

The rearrangement links TRBV10-3 to TRBJ2-7; D gene unclear. V lost 7 bases and J lost 7, with 17 bases in between. Looked up from germline, CDR1 is ENHRY and CDR2 is SYGVKD. There are 13 residues in the CDR3. In nucleotides, the CDR3 is TGTGCCATCAACTCCGGGCCGTACGGTGAGCAGTACTTC. Amino acid sequence: CAINSGPYGEQYF.

The rearrangement links TRBV27 to TRBJ1-4, with 8 bases aligning to TRBD1. V was pared by 5 bases and J by 0 bases, with 2 bases of the junction left unmatched. The CDR3 contains 15 residues. Germline V lookup: CDR1 MNHEY, CDR2 SMNVEV (reference sequence). The CDR3 loop is CASSKTGATNEKLFF. The CDR3 nucleotides read TGTGCCAGCAGTAAGACAGGGGCAACTAATGAAAAACTGTTTTTT. The full variable domain, its missing parts supplied by reference TRBV27 and TRBJ1-4, is EAQVTQNPRYLITVTGKKLTVTCSQNMNHEYMSWYRQDPGLGLRQIYYSMNVEVTDKGDVPEGYKVSRKEKRNFPLILESPSPNQTSLYFCASSKTGATNEKLFFGSGTQLSVL.

The chain recombines TRBV3-1 (or the pseudogene TRBV3-2) with TRBJ1-3, with D unclear. With 3 bases removed from V and 0 bases from J, the gap between germline ends came to 12 bases. Per germline, CDR1 LGHDT and CDR2 YNNKEL (reference sequence). This CDR3 is 16 amino acids long. CDR3 bases: TGTGCCAGCAGCCATAGGACTCTCCTCTCTGGAAACACCATATATTTT. Its translation is CASSHRTLLSGNTIYF.

V is TRBV2 and J is TRBJ2-1, with D unresolved. Trimming left V 5 bases short and J 8 bases short, with 10 bases between. This CDR3 is built from 12 residues. Germline V CDR1 and CDR2: SNHLY, FYNNEI. CDR3 sequence reads: CASSPLEYEQFF. The DNA for the CDR3 is TGTGCCAGCAGTCCTTTAGAATATGAGCAGTTCTTC. The full variable domain, in which reference TRBV2 and TRBJ2-1 provide the parts outside the CDR3, is EPEVTQTPSHQVTQMGQEVILRCVPISNHLYFYWYRQILGQKVEFLVSFYNNEISEKSEIFDDQFSVERPDGSNFTLKIRSTKLEDSAMYFCASSPLEYEQFFGPGTRLTVL.

The chain employs TRBV27 and TRBJ2-7; 7 bases agree with TRBD2. Trimming at V came to 3 bases and at J to 4 bases, leaving 6 bases not matched to a gene. The CDR3 sequence is 14 residues long. Germline V gene sequence: CDR1 MNHEY, CDR2 SMNVEV (reference sequence). The DNA of the CDR3 is TGTGCCAGCAGTTTCGCGGGAGACTCGTACGAGCAGTACTTC. It encodes CASSFAGDSYEQYF.

This chain joins TRBV7-2 and TRBJ1-1, with no clear D. CDR1 and CDR2 from the germline V gene are SGHTA and FQGNSA. The V gene lost 4 bases and the J gene lost 5 bases, with 8 bases spanning the gap. The CDR3 spans 12 residues. CDR3 amino acids: CASSSLLTEAFF. DNA of the CDR3: TGTGCCAGCAGCTCCCTTTTGACTGAAGCTTTCTTT.

The table lists this clone with a count of one. The J gene is TRBJ1-1, the V gene TRBV12-3 or TRBV12-4; D unclear. Between the trimmed V and J ends, which lost 1 base and 6 bases, there was a span of 9 bases. This CDR3 has 13 residues. The CDR3 nucleotides are TGTGCCAGCAGTTTAGTTGAGGCCCCTGAAGCTTTCTTT. Encoded protein: CASSLVEAPEAFF.

The rearrangement links TRBV19 to TRBJ1-2, with TRBD1 matching over 7 bases. Trimming took 3 bases from V and 7 from J; bases not matched to a gene: 11. Germline assignment: CDR1 LNHDA and CDR2 SQIVND (reference sequence). The CDR3 runs 15 residues. CDR3 DNA: TGTGCCAGTAGTATCCCGGGACAGCCCCTGCGTGGCTACACCTTC. This sequence encodes CASSIPGQPLRGYTF. Variable domain in full (rest from reference TRBV19 and TRBJ1-2): DGGITQSPKYLFRKEGQNVTLSCEQNLNHDAMYWYRQDPGQGLRLIYYSQIVNDFQKGDIAEGYSVSREKKESFPLTVTSAQKNPTAFYLCASSIPGQPLRGYTFGSGTRLTVV.

The chain recombines TRBV19 with TRBJ2-3, with D tentatively TRBD1 (5 bases). Looked up from germline, CDR1 is LNHDA and CDR2 is SQIVND (reference sequence). CDR3 size: 13 residues. V lost 5 bases, J lost 4 bases, and 10 bases lay in between. The CDR3 bases are TGTGCCAGTAGTGTTCAGGGCCCAGATACGCAGTATTTT. Its protein is CASSVQGPDTQYF.

The V and J genes are TRBV18 and TRBJ2-2, with D unresolved. Germline-derived CDR1 and CDR2 are KGHSH and LQKENI. The CDR3 is 14 amino acids. V gave up 3 bases and J gave up 3 bases, with 8 bases separating them. CDR3 DNA sequence: TGTGCCAGCTCACCGACTGTAGACACCGGGGAGCTGTTTTTT. Protein product: CASSPTVDTGELFF.

Only a few counts were recorded for this clone. The rearrangement joins TRBV30 to TRBJ1-5; 8 bases fit TRBD1. The V segment lost 4 bases and the J segment 8 bases; nucleotides outside the gene matches: 10. CDR1 is GTSNPN, CDR2 SVGIG, per germline (reference sequence). There are 14 residues in the CDR3. CDR3 sequence (DNA): TGTGCCTGGAAGGGTCAGGGGGCGGTTGAGCCCCAGCATTTT. Translation: CAWKGQGAVEPQHF.

This chain connects TRBV28 to TRBJ2-3; 14 bases match TRBD2. This CDR3 region has 17 residues. Trimming took 6 bases from V and 4 from J; bases not matched to a gene: 9. Germline-derived CDR1 and CDR2 are MDHEN and SYDVKM. The CDR3 loop is CASSSQEGLAGADTQYF. CDR3 in DNA: TGTGCCAGCAGCTCTCAAGAGGGACTAGCGGGAGCAGATACGCAGTATTTT.